A selection of T cell receptor beta chains follows, all from one sample in a study of early T cells in non-severe SARS-CoV-2 infection. TCRdb re-called the 5' RACE reads with MiXCR, one entry per CDR3 protein. The sample has around 57,000 distinct CDR3 sequences; 6% to 7% are singletons. Sequenced: whole blood. These receptors all come from an adult who was a healthcare worker with PCR-confirmed SARS-CoV-2 infection or an uninfected control (not recorded which). CDR3s include the opening cysteine and the closing phenylalanine or tryptophan. The D gene is left open where the match is weak. Rows may omit the clone size; those that give it use once, few, many or a size class.

TRBV7-8,few,TRBJ1-4,TRBD1,CASSLDRGRREKLFF,TGTGCCAGCAGCTTAGACAGGGGGCGACGAGAAAAACTGTTTTTT
TRBV5-4,many,TRBJ1-6,-,CASSLDGRSSYNSPLHF,TGTGCCAGCAGCTTGGATGGCAGGAGCTCCTATAATTCACCCCTCCACTTT
TRBV12-3/TRBV12-4,few,TRBJ2-5,TRBD2,CASSLAAGGPETQYF,TGTGCCAGCAGTTTGGCTGCGGGGGGGCCGGAGACCCAGTACTTC
TRBV20-1,many,TRBJ1-1,-,CSARDFTGTPNSEAFF,TGCAGTGCTAGAGACTTTACCGGGACACCGAATTCAGAAGCTTTCTTT
TRBV11-2,many,TRBJ2-2,-,CASSLEEVTGELFF,TGTGCCAGCAGCTTAGAAGAGGTTACCGGGGAGCTGTTTTTT
TRBV10-3,-,TRBJ2-2,-,CAISAENTGELFF,TGTGCCATCAGTGCCGAGAACACCGGGGAGCTGTTTTTT
TRBV11-2,many,TRBJ2-3,TRBD1,CASSATTGGLAQYF,TGTGCCAGCAGCGCAACAACAGGGGGTTTAGCGCAGTATTTT
TRBV12-3/TRBV12-4,-,TRBJ1-5,-,CASSYRANQPQHF,TGTGCCAGCAGTTACAGGGCGAATCAGCCCCAGCATTTT
TRBV18,many,TRBJ1-2,-,CASSRGDGYTF,TGTGCCAGCTCACGGGGGGATGGCTACACCTTC
TRBV4-1,-,TRBJ2-3,TRBD2,CASSQTGSGGGSTQYF,TGCGCCAGCAGCCAAACGGGTAGCGGGGGAGGTAGTACGCAGTATTTT
TRBV7-2,many,TRBJ1-2,-,CASSTYSTIYGYTF,TGTGCCAGCAGCACCTACAGTACCATCTATGGCTACACCTTC
TRBV2,few,TRBJ1-1,-,CASSGYTEAFF,TGTGCCAGCAGTGGGTACACTGAAGCTTTCTTT
TRBV20-1,many,TRBJ2-1,TRBD2,CSARDQSGDYNEQFF,TGCAGTGCTAGAGATCAGAGCGGGGATTACAATGAGCAGTTCTTC
TRBV30,-,TRBJ1-2,-,CAHSEGSYGYTF,TGTGCCCACTCGGAGGGTAGCTATGGCTACACCTTC
TRBV14,many,TRBJ2-3,-,CASSQDQTARTQYF,TGTGCCAGCAGCCAAGATCAAACTGCACGTACGCAGTATTTT
TRBV20-1,many,TRBJ2-5,TRBD2,CSGTRGGRQETQYF,TGCAGTGGGACGCGGGGGGGCAGGCAAGAGACCCAGTACTTC
TRBV2,-,TRBJ2-5,TRBD2,CASSRGGGRQETQYF,TGTGCCAGCAGTCGCGGGGGGGGCCGGCAAGAGACCCAGTACTTC
TRBV12-3/TRBV12-4,many,TRBJ2-3,TRBD2,CASSRLAGADTQYF,TGTGCCAGCAGTCGACTAGCGGGGGCAGATACGCAGTATTTT
TRBV12-3/TRBV12-4,many,TRBJ2-7,-,CASSLQDLYEQYF,TGTGCCAGCAGTTTGCAGGATCTCTACGAGCAGTACTTC
TRBV12-3/TRBV12-4,-,TRBJ2-2,TRBD1,CASSTPGTGKNTGELFF,TGTGCCAGCAGTACGCCAGGGACAGGGAAGAACACCGGGGAGCTGTTTTTT
TRBV19,few,TRBJ2-7,-,CASRLGVEQYF,TGTGCCAGTAGGTTAGGGGTCGAGCAGTACTTC
TRBV5-1,many,TRBJ2-3,TRBD2,CASSSGLAGGPDTQYF,TGCGCCAGCAGCTCGGGACTAGCGGGGGGCCCGGATACGCAGTATTTT
TRBV5-1,many,TRBJ2-7,-,CASSLGGTAAYEQYF,TGCGCCAGCAGCTTGGGAGGGACGGCAGCCTACGAGCAGTACTTC
TRBV7-2,-,TRBJ2-1,-,CASSWKGGGYYNEQFF,TGTGCCAGCAGCTGGAAGGGGGGCGGCTACTACAATGAGCAGTTCTTC
TRBV7-8,few,TRBJ1-2,-,CASSLAHLDSHGYTF,TGTGCCAGCAGCTTAGCCCACCTGGACAGTCATGGCTACACCTTC
TRBV27,many,TRBJ2-5,-,CASKTYLGPKQETQYF,TGTGCCAGCAAAACATATCTTGGGCCGAAGCAAGAGACCCAGTACTTC
TRBV6-6,-,TRBJ2-4,-,CASTPLGGPGKNIQYF,TGTGCCAGCACCCCATTAGGGGGGCCGGGCAAAAACATTCAGTACTTC
TRBV28,many,TRBJ1-5,-,CASSILQGTQPQHF,TGTGCCAGCAGTATCCTCCAGGGGACTCAGCCCCAGCATTTT
TRBV20-1,medium-sized,TRBJ2-7,TRBD1,CSANRDRAAYEQYF,TGCAGTGCTAACCGGGACAGGGCGGCCTACGAGCAGTACTTC
TRBV7-2,-,TRBJ2-7,-,CASSPGPHYEQYF,TGTGCCAGCAGCCCAGGTCCCCACTACGAGCAGTACTTC
TRBV13,many,TRBJ2-1,-,CASSPRGQGRWNEQFF,TGTGCCAGCAGCCCCCGCGGACAAGGGCGTTGGAATGAGCAGTTCTTC
TRBV11-2,many,TRBJ2-5,-,CASSSRLNVETQYF,TGTGCCAGCAGCTCCCGACTGAATGTAGAGACCCAGTACTTC
TRBV5-6,many,TRBJ1-6,TRBD1,CASSWGTANSPLHF,TGTGCCAGCAGCTGGGGGACAGCTAATTCACCCCTCCACTTT
TRBV6-2/TRBV6-3,many,TRBJ2-7,-,CASSYDRTYEQYF,TGTGCCAGCAGTTACGACAGAACCTACGAGCAGTACTTC
TRBV10-2,-,TRBJ2-2,-,CASRPWEAGELFF,TGCGCCAGCAGACCCTGGGAGGCCGGGGAGCTGTTTTTT
TRBV5-1,many,TRBJ2-3,-,CASSLVGQDTQYF,TGCGCCAGCAGCTTAGTAGGTCAAGATACGCAGTATTTT
TRBV7-3,many,TRBJ1-1,-,CASSLIGGGVQGNTEAFF,TGTGCCAGCAGCTTAATAGGTGGTGGCGTCCAGGGAAACACTGAAGCTTTCTTT
TRBV20-1,many,TRBJ2-5,-,CSARTGLVLETQYF,TGCAGTGCCAGAACAGGACTGGTTCTTGAGACCCAGTACTTC
TRBV24-1,few,TRBJ1-2,-,CATSDFNGMAGYTF,TGTGCCACCAGTGATTTTAACGGGATGGCTGGCTACACCTTC
TRBV9,few,TRBJ2-4,-,CASSHGQLGDIQYF,TGTGCCAGCAGTCACGGGCAGTTGGGGGACATTCAGTACTTC
TRBV7-8,many,TRBJ2-7,-,CASSFYRVGYEQYF,TGTGCCAGCAGCTTTTACAGGGTCGGCTACGAGCAGTACTTC
TRBV20-1,-,TRBJ2-1,-,CSAGSLNTGSAYNEQFF,TGCAGTGCTGGGTCATTAAATACAGGGTCTGCCTACAATGAGCAGTTCTTC